This TCR beta chain derives from a study of response to subunit inactivated influenza vaccine. Findings and caveats of the study: Few new T cells, the authors suggested, are recruited by each seasonal influenza vaccination.

This clonotype has ten or more counts. Its antigen is still unknown. CDR1 is SGHRS and CDR2 is YFSETQ in the germline V gene. The CDR3 is 15 residues long. V was pared by 2 bases and J by 0 bases, with 11 bases between. TCRdb reanalysed the RT-PCR reads using MiXCR and keeps one entry per CDR3 protein. The table lists more than 150,000 distinct CDR3 sequences, about 9% of them singletons. The sequencing used non-naive T cells sorted from PBMCs, collected on the day of vaccination. This TCR came from a man aged 50-60 years who received an inactivated influenza vaccine. This sequence joins TRBV5-1 and TRBJ1-1; D not certain. The CDR3 DNA reads as TGCGCCAGCAGCTTAGGTCCAGGCATGAACACTGAAGCTTTCTTT. Encoded protein: CASSLGPGMNTEAFF.